The 27 T cell receptor beta chains presented below share a single source sample, sequenced in a study of T cells in Graves' hyperthyroidism and ophthalmopathy. Researchers took RNA transcripts and amplified the TCR beta CDR3 regions from them. In the first-round RT-PCR of the TCR CDR3, the HTBI primer set was used. MiXCR was run by TCRdb on the multiplex PCR reads, yielding one entry per CDR3 protein. The sample holds over 550,000 distinct CDR3 sequences, approximately 15% seen once. Specimen: blood. These receptors originate from a woman younger than 30 with Graves' hyperthyroidism.

The sample holds many counts of this clonotype. This sequence joins TRBV13 and TRBJ1-1; TRBD1 is a possible D gene (5 bases). There are 14 residues in the CDR3. The germline gives CDR1 PRHDT, CDR2 FYEKMQ (reference sequence). V dropped 1 base and J dropped 7 bases, with 13 bases sitting between them. CDR3 nucleotide sequence: TGTGCCAGCAGCTTAGATGGGGGATCGGGTGAAGCTTTCTTT. It codes for CASSLDGGSGEAFF.

This clonotype occurred many times. J is TRBJ2-7 and V is TRBV30, with 12 bases matching TRBD2. The CDR3 covers 13 residues. Trimming removed 3 bases from V and 3 bases from J; junction bases left unmatched: 0. Germline-derived CDR1 and CDR2 are GTSNPN and SVGIG (reference sequence). CDR3 sequence: CAWRLAGGYEQYF. The CDR3 coding sequence is TGTGCCTGGAGACTAGCGGGAGGCTACGAGCAGTACTTC.

Turning to this clonotype: This may stem from a read error, because a much larger clone lies one nucleotide away. This sequence joins TRBV12-3 or TRBV12-4 and TRBJ1-3, with a weak D call TRBD1 (5 bases). There are 17 residues in the CDR3. The V and J ends lost 1 base and 2 bases respectively, with 15 bases between them. For the CDR3, the DNA is TGTGCCAGCAGTTTAGTCGGGGCGCCGGTACCTGGAAACACCATATATTTT. Encoded protein: CASSLVGAPVPGNTIYF.

This clonotype was counted only a few times. This chain joins TRBV6-1 and TRBJ2-3; 9 bases are a match to TRBD1. Germline assignment: CDR1 MNHNS and CDR2 SASEGT. The CDR3 sequence is 15 residues long. With 4 bases clipped from V and 2 bases from J, the junction kept 4 bases outside the gene matches. CDR3 amino acids: CASSGTGALTDTQYF. The DNA for the CDR3 is TGTGCCAGCAGTGGGACAGGGGCCCTCACAGATACGCAGTATTTT.

The genes are TRBV20-1 and TRBJ2-7; no clear D gene. The CDR3 totals 12 residues. Germline CDR1 DFQATT, CDR2 SNEGSKA (reference sequence). V was shortened by 0 bases and J by 5 bases, with 8 bases between the two germline ends. The CDR3 is CSARDQTDEQYF. CDR3 DNA sequence: TGCAGTGCTAGAGATCAAACGGACGAGCAGTACTTC.

V usage is TRBV6-1 and J usage is TRBJ2-7, with TRBD1 matching over 7 bases. There are 14 residues in the CDR3. The germline V gene has CDR1 MNHNS and CDR2 SASEGT. V shed 2 bases and J 1 base; nucleotides not matched to a gene: 2. The CDR3 reads CASSEPGQSYEQYF. CDR3 in DNA: TGTGCCAGCAGTGAACCGGGACAGTCCTACGAGCAGTACTTC.

This clonotype was recorded at least ten times. The chain is built from TRBV2 and TRBJ2-4; the D is unclear. The CDR3 length is 14 residues. In germline, CDR1 is SNHLY, CDR2 FYNNEI. V was shortened by 6 bases and J by 0 bases, with 9 bases between the two germline ends. The CDR3 DNA sequence: TGTGCCAGCAGCACGGCACTAGCCAAAAACATTCAGTACTTC. Its protein product is CASSTALAKNIQYF.

This clonotype appeared many times. The genes are TRBV28 and TRBJ2-7, with D perhaps matching TRBD2 (6 bases). The CDR3 runs 17 residues. The germline V gene has CDR1 MDHEN and CDR2 SYDVKM. V lost 4 bases to trimming and J lost 2 bases, with 21 bases between them. In DNA form, the CDR3 reads TGTGCCAGCAGTTCCCCGGGAGATCCCAAAAATACCTACGAGCAGTACTTC. Residues: CASSSPGDPKNTYEQYF.

This clonotype was counted ten times or more. The CDR3 DNA follows: TGCAGTGCTAGTCAGTTAGCGGTGAGCTCCTACAATGAGCAGTTCTTC. It translates to CSASQLAVSSYNEQFF. The chain carries TRBV20-1 and TRBJ2-1, with TRBD2 as a possible D gene (6 bases). The CDR3 is 16 residues long. Germline V gene lookup returns CDR1 DFQATT and CDR2 SNEGSKA (reference sequence). Trimming pared 3 bases from V and 0 bases from J, leaving 15 bases between.

This clonotype has ten or more counts. The V call is TRBV20-1, the J call TRBJ2-7; 11 bases map to TRBD1. The V segment lost 4 bases and the J segment 7 bases; nucleotides outside the gene matches: 9. From germline, CDR1 is DFQATT and CDR2 SNEGSKA (reference sequence). The CDR3 contains 14 residues. CDR3 bases: TGCAGTGCTAAACCGGGACAGGGGGTAGGAGAGCAGTACTTC. Translating it yields CSAKPGQGVGEQYF.

This clonotype turned up a few times. V and J are TRBV20-1 and TRBJ1-5; 7 positions match TRBD1. J gave up 4 bases and V 0 bases, and 6 bases lay outside the gene matches. The CDR3 has 15 residues. The germline V gene has CDR1 DFQATT and CDR2 SNEGSKA (reference sequence). Here the CDR3 DNA reads TGCAGTGCTAGAGACCCCGGGACAGCGAATCAGCCCCAGCATTTT. Protein product: CSARDPGTANQPQHF.

This clonotype showed up many times. The V call is TRBV20-1, the J call TRBJ2-7; possibly TRBD1 for D (6 bases). The CDR3 extends over 15 amino acids. V lost 0 bases and J 2 bases, leaving 14 bases between the germline ends. Germline values: CDR1 DFQATT, CDR2 SNEGSKA (reference sequence). CDR3 in amino acids: CSARDRPGEAYEQYF. In nucleotides, the CDR3 is TGCAGTGCTAGAGATAGGCCAGGGGAAGCCTACGAGCAGTACTTC.

In its sample, this clonotype was seen a few times. The chain has TRBV12-3 or TRBV12-4 and TRBJ2-5; 10 bases line up with TRBD1. V shed 4 bases and J 5 bases; nucleotides not matched to a gene: 10. The CDR3 extends over 16 amino acids. CDR3 loop: CASSSAGTGDRETQYF. Written as DNA, the CDR3 is TGTGCCAGCAGTTCAGCCGGGACAGGGGACCGGGAGACCCAGTACTTC.

V usage is TRBV7-9 and J usage is TRBJ2-1; 8 nucleotides agree with TRBD2. CDR1 SEHNR and CDR2 FQNEAQ come from the germline V gene (reference sequence). The CDR3 runs 15 residues. With 7 bases clipped from V and 7 bases from J, the junction kept 12 bases outside the gene matches. CDR3: CASTHSGISPNEQFF. The CDR3, as DNA: TGTGCCAGCACCCATAGCGGGATTTCCCCAAATGAGCAGTTCTTC.

This clonotype occurred a few times. This CDR3 is CASSSGDPSYEQYF. CDR3 bases: TGCGCCAGCAGTTCGGGGGACCCCTCCTACGAGCAGTACTTC. V is TRBV5-1 and J is TRBJ2-7, with D maybe TRBD2 (6 bases). CDR3 length: 14 amino acids. Germline CDR1 reads SGHRS; CDR2 reads YFSETQ. The germline V and J ends were trimmed by 5 bases and 0 bases, with 12 bases remaining between them. The full variable domain, completed using reference TRBV5-1 and TRBJ2-7, is KAGVTQTPRYLIKTRGQQVTLSCSPISGHRSVSWYQQTPGQGLQFLFEYFSETQRNKGNFPGRFSGRQFSNSRSEMNVSTLELGDSALYLCASSSGDPSYEQYFGPGTRLTVT.

A remark on this clonotype: Since a much larger clone is just one base distant, this may be a read error. The CDR3: CVSSPGQGGLQYF. CDR3 sequence (DNA): TGTGTCAGCTCACCCGGACAGGGGGGGCTTCAGTACTTC. The chain recombines TRBV18 with TRBJ2-4; 10 positions agree with TRBD1. Germline V lookup: CDR1 KGHSH, CDR2 LQKENI. The CDR3 runs to 13 residues.

This clonotype has more than one count but fewer than ten. The CDR3 reads CASSPREGLLRNEQFF. As DNA, the CDR3 is TGTGCCAGCTCACCACGGGAGGGCCTTTTAAGAAATGAGCAGTTCTTC. V usage is TRBV18 and J usage is TRBJ2-1; 7 bases match TRBD2. CDR1 KGHSH and CDR2 LQKENI come from the germline V gene. V lost 1 base to trimming and J lost 7 bases; unmatched junction nucleotides: 10. The CDR3 length is 16 residues.

This clonotype was counted many times. The J gene is TRBJ2-7, the V gene TRBV12-3 or TRBV12-4; no clear D gene. The CDR3 is 14 amino acids. V lost 2 bases and J lost 2, with 10 bases in between. CDR3 sequence: CASSLSSRTYEQYF. For the CDR3, the DNA is TGTGCCAGCAGTTTAAGCTCCAGAACCTACGAGCAGTACTTC.

This sequence joins TRBV3-1 and TRBJ2-2; D unresolved. V lost 6 bases and J lost 6, with 17 bases in between. CDR3 size: 15 residues. From germline, CDR1 is LGHDT and CDR2 YNNKEL (reference sequence). For the CDR3, the DNA is TGTGCCAGCAGGGGGTCGGCCCCGAGGTCCGGGGAGCTGTTTTTT. Residues: CASRGSAPRSGELFF.

This clonotype occurred many times. The V gene is TRBV3-1, the J gene TRBJ1-1; 7 bases are a match to TRBD1. Germline CDR1 reads LGHDT; CDR2 reads YNNKEL (reference sequence). V shed 1 base, J shed 8 bases, and the junction held 10 bases outside the gene matches. CDR3 length: 15 amino acids. The CDR3 reads CASSQGGGAGSEAFF. Written as DNA, the CDR3 is TGTGCCAGCAGCCAAGGAGGGGGCGCCGGTTCGGAAGCTTTCTTT.

The chain links TRBV9 to TRBJ2-3; D is possibly TRBD1 (5 bases). Trimming removed 2 bases at V and 2 bases at J, with 15 bases between. Germline-derived CDR1 and CDR2 are SGDLS and YYNGEE. This CDR3 is 16 amino acids long. CDR3 protein: CASSVFQGRTTDTQYF. The CDR3 DNA reads as TGTGCCAGCAGCGTTTTTCAGGGTAGAACCACAGATACGCAGTATTTT.

This clonotype was detected only a few times. The chain recombines TRBV18 with TRBJ2-7; the match to TRBD1 covers 7 bases. Germline lookup yields CDR1 KGHSH and CDR2 LQKENI. V gave up 1 base and J gave up 4 bases; unmatched junction bases: 10. The CDR3 has 16 residues. This CDR3 reads CASSPLPPGQTYEQYF. The DNA for the CDR3 is TGTGCCAGCTCACCACTCCCACCGGGACAGACGTACGAGCAGTACTTC.

The sample holds many counts of this clonotype. The V call is TRBV13, the J call TRBJ2-3, with TRBD2 as a possible D gene (5 bases). Trimming removed 1 base at V and 11 bases at J, with 19 bases between. CDR3 length equals 15 residues. The germline gives CDR1 PRHDT, CDR2 FYEKMQ (reference sequence). This chain's CDR3 is CASSLVATSVEGQYF. DNA of the CDR3: TGTGCCAGCAGCTTAGTAGCGACATCCGTTGAGGGGCAGTATTTT.

Comment on this clonotype: Germline is not matched at one junction end, which may reflect a read error. The J gene is TRBJ1-2, the V gene TRBV19, with a possible D match to TRBD1 (5 bases). Germline V CDR1 and CDR2: LNHDA, SQIVND (reference sequence). The CDR3 has 14 residues. DNA of the CDR3: TGTGCCAGTAGGATAGACAGTTATTCGGGGGGCTACACCTTC. Amino acid sequence: CASRIDSYSGGYTF.

This clonotype has at least ten counts. The rearrangement uses TRBV10-3 and TRBJ1-2, with 7 bases identical to TRBD1. This CDR3 has 15 residues. V was clipped by 10 bases and J by 5 bases; unmatched bases: 16. The V gene's germline CDR1 is ENHRY and CDR2 SYGVKD. The CDR3 coding sequence is TGTGCCACCAAGTTAAGGGACAGCTACGAATATGGCTACACCTTC. It specifies CATKLRDSYEYGYTF.

The chain links TRBV27 to TRBJ2-4; 10 positions agree with TRBD2. Losses at the gene ends were 3 bases for V and 7 bases for J; bases not matched to a gene: 9. CDR1 and CDR2 from the germline V gene are MNHEY and SMNVEV (reference sequence). The CDR3 runs to 16 residues. The CDR3: CASSLRGRTSGNIQYF. Here the CDR3 DNA reads TGTGCCAGCAGTTTGAGGGGACGGACTAGCGGTAACATTCAGTACTTC.

This clonotype was counted many times. The chain joins TRBV7-9 to TRBJ2-1; 12 bases align to TRBD2. Trimming removed 3 bases from V and 5 bases from J; junction bases left unmatched: 5. The CDR3 is made up of 16 amino acids. Germline V gene sequence: CDR1 SEHNR, CDR2 FQNEAQ (reference sequence). The CDR3 spells CASSLRLAGENNEQFF. The CDR3 bases are TGTGCCAGCAGCTTGAGACTAGCGGGAGAAAACAATGAGCAGTTCTTC.